This T cell receptor (beta chain) is from a study of shared clonotypes between healthy human individuals. The overall study: Donors had three CD4 naive, three CD4 memory, two CD8 naive and one CD8 memory plate apiece.

Germline-derived CDR1 and CDR2 are LNHDA and SQIVND (reference sequence). The V and J ends lost 7 bases and 1 base respectively, with 14 bases between them. This CDR3 is 15 amino acids long. Assay used: immunoSEQ multiplex PCR; TCRdb lists only in-frame clones, some missing. Of 2.3 million or so clones in the sample, about 92% were seen once. The source is a man between 18 and 35 years old in good health. Some clones in this sample may be carry-over from other donors' samples. Sequencing was performed on naive CD4+ T cells from PBMCs. The subset is: CD45RA+ positively selected. The genes are TRBV19 and TRBJ2-1; TRBD2 might be the D (6 bases). Here the CDR3 reads CASTLGLGSYNEQFF. CDR3 bases: TGTGCCAGTACCCTGGGACTGGGGTCCTACAATGAGCAGTTCTTC.